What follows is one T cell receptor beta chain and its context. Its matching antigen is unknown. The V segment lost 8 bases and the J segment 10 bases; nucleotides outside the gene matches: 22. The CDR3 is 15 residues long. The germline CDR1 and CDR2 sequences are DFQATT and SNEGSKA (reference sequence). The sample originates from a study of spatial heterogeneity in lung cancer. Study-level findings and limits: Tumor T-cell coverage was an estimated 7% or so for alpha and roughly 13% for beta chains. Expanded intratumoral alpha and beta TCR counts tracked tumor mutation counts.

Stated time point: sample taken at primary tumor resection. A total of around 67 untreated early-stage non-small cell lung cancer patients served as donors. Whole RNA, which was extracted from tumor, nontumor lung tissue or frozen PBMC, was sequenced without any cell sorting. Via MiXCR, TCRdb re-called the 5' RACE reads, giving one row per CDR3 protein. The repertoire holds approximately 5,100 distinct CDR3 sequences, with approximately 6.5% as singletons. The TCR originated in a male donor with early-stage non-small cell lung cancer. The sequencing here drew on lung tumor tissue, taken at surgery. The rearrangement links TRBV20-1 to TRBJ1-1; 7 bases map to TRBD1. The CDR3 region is CSTPPGLGEGARAFF. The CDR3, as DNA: TGCAGTACTCCCCCAGGGTTGGGGGAGGGGGCGCGAGCTTTCTTT.